The present TCR beta chain was sequenced within a study of shared clonotypes between healthy human individuals (dated by TCRdb to the early 2020s). Regarding the study in general: The cohort comprised two women and three men aged 18 to 49 years. Blood TCR repertoires of a handful of healthy adults were deeply sequenced to estimate repertoire size and the extent of clonotype sharing between individuals. To increase sequencing depth and limit assay-specific biases, different laboratories used diverse techniques to prepare libraries and sequence TCR repertoires. Each donor's leukapheresis produced roughly between roughly 0.85 and 9 billion PBMCs. General findings and caveats noted by the study authors: Because the study included a small number of donors, the genetic and exposure-history diversity represented was limited. Pairwise subsampling indicated that sequencing depth was expected to affect the degree of clonotype sharing among donors. Sampling was limited to blood, and TCR repertoires in tissue likely differ from TCR repertoires in blood.

With regard to this clone: Its antigen remains undetermined. No much larger clone is present one base from it, and per-base qualities are unavailable.

The donors were healthy, HIV-negative adults with no recently reported acute infections or vaccinations. All donors were Caucasian adults living in Nashville, Tennessee, USA. For unsorted samples, roughly 91 million PBMCs were counted, and genomic DNA was extracted using the QIAamp DNA Blood Mini kit. Blood was obtained by leukapheresis, after which PBMCs were separated by Ficoll-Histopaque density gradient centrifugation and cryopreserved in liquid nitrogen vapor phase. V drops 2 bases and J drops 2 bases, leaving 7 bases in between. CDR1 and CDR2 were assigned from the germline V gene (reference sequence) as GTSNPN and SVGIG. The CDR3, cysteine through phenylalanine, is 14 amino acids long. Of the read, only the CDR3 DNA is kept; its 42 bases are in frame from base 1. Using the deep immunoSEQ assay, multiplex PCR amplified TCR CDR3 regions from genomic DNA. Extracted genomic DNA from each cell subset was spread evenly across all wells of several immunoSEQ 96-well plates, with each plate serving as a replicate. For unsorted PBMC, approximately 310 ng genomic DNA, equal to tens of thousands of T cell genomes, was loaded into each replicate PCR. Genomic DNA from unsorted PBMC was sequenced over ten immunoSEQ deep assay plates. Purified libraries were measured with a Qubit 3.0 fluorometer, size-checked on a Bioanalyzer 2100, and measured again with the KAPA Library Quantification kit. A separate single-read 150-cycle Illumina NextSeq 550 flow cell was used to sequence each immunoSEQ 96-well plate. Per the source publication's procedure: Because the immunoSEQ output included only junctional sequences and no quality scores, the filtering could not be the same as the filtering used for full-length reads. Sequences were annotated with PyIR, a Python wrapper for IgBLAST v1.9, using IMGT germline references to assign V/J genes and CDR3. Any read was removed if the V/J assignment was weak (E-value above 1e-6), the CDR3 was missing, or the read contained stop codons, out-of-frame junctions, or ambiguous translated residues. V3J clonotypes were defined as sequences sharing the same inferred V gene, J gene, and CDR3 amino acid sequence. The percentage overlap between two repertoires was calculated by dividing the number of shared unique clonotypes by the size of the smaller repertoire. Richness of each repertoire was evaluated using RTK rarefaction, the Chao1 estimator, and Recon v2.1 estimates of unobserved clonotypes. TCRdb obtained this table from immuneACCESS and retained in-frame rearrangements with V and J assigned. These tables miss some clones; where compared with another copy, unresolved V genes account for less than half of the shortfall, and the remainder is unexplained. V and J calls and clone size are given by that table; D and trimming were obtained from the DNA. The sample data list around 480,000 clones, and around 79% of these were observed just once. The ten largest make up about an eighth of the sample.

The source is a woman aged 35 to 49 in good health. Some clones in this sample may be carry-over from other donors' samples. The chain is made from TRBV30 and TRBJ2-6; the D gene remains uncertain. Input material: PBMCs. The CDR3 protein: CAWSRAPGANVLTF. The DNA sequence is given as TGTGCCTGGAGTAGGGCCCCTGGGGCCAACGTCCTGACTTTC.